This T cell receptor (beta chain) is drawn from a study of molecular identifiers for immune sequencing clone quantification. TCRdb re-called the PCR reads through MiXCR, storing one row per CDR3 protein. Among hundreds of thousands of distinct CDR3 sequences listed, less than 30% were seen once. The CDR3 extends over 13 amino acids. V was pared by 5 bases and J by 4 bases, with 4 bases of the junction left unmatched. Germline CDR1 reads LNHDA; CDR2 reads SQIVND (reference sequence). On this clonotype itself: Its target is not known.

Sorting defined naive CD8 T cells as CD8+CD4-CCR7+CD45RA+. Study-level findings and limits: The sizes of highly expanded clones could be underestimated when identical TCR molecules share a barcode. Detecting spiked Jurkat TCR RNA from one cell among about a million naive cells was reportedly possible. Clones that had above 20 RNA copies took up over 98% of effector molecules but under 1% in naive cells.

The clonotype was recovered from a human donor in good health. Some libraries in this study had Jurkat cell RNA spiked in. The sample was naive CD8+ T cells from blood, with Jurkat cell RNA spiked in. Subset denoted: FACS-sorted CD8+CD4-CCR7+CD45RA+ naive T cells. The chain couples TRBV19 to TRBJ2-7; 8 bases line up with TRBD1. CDR3 coding DNA: TGTGCCAGTAGTCCCAGGGGGCTATACGAGCAGTACTTC. It encodes CASSPRGLYEQYF.